The next 20 T cell receptor beta chains were all read from a single sample in a study of T cells after yellow fever vaccination (dated by TCRdb to about 2019). The sample's treatment or condition, from its label and the paper: live attenuated yellow fever vaccine strain. Libraries were prepared through 5' RACE. TCRdb lists the instrument as Illumina NovaSeq 6000. The public reads were reprocessed in TCRdb via fastp at Q25 and MiXCR, keeping in-frame beta chains. Rows are combined by CDR3 protein, so each entry shows the most common genes and DNA. The sample records 150,000 or so distinct CDR3 sequences, around 9% of which are singletons. Around 35% of the sample belongs to the ten largest clones. This specimen was CD8+ T cells sorted from PBMCs, taken 45 days after the yellow fever booster vaccination. The receptors here all came from a man younger than 35 who received the YFV17D yellow fever vaccine.

The chain uses TRBV6-2 or TRBV6-3 and TRBJ2-1; no definite D call. Germline values: CDR1 MNHEY, CDR2 SVGEGT. The CDR3 length is 13 residues. Trimming stripped 2 bases from V and 7 bases from J, with 9 bases between. CDR3 nucleotide sequence: TGTGCCAGCAGTTACGTTAGCCCGAATGAGCAGTTCTTC. It encodes CASSYVSPNEQFF.

This clonotype was found many times. The chain is built from TRBV6-5 and TRBJ1-1; D is perhaps TRBD1 (5 bases). CDR3 length: 13 amino acids. Germline V gene lookup returns CDR1 MNHEY and CDR2 SVGAGI. V lost 6 bases to trimming and J lost 3 bases, with 11 bases between them. CDR3 region: CASSRPGYTEAFF. DNA for the CDR3: TGTGCCAGCAGCCGCCCAGGGTACACTGAAGCTTTCTTT.

This clonotype was seen ten or more times. The chain's CDR3 is CSASGTGGTEQFF. The CDR3 region has the DNA TGCAGTGCTAGTGGGACAGGGGGCACTGAGCAGTTCTTC. The V gene is TRBV20-1, the J gene TRBJ2-1, with 12 positions matching TRBD1. With V trimmed by 3 bases and J by 9 bases, 3 bases remained unmatched. Per germline, CDR1 DFQATT and CDR2 SNEGSKA (reference sequence). This CDR3 has 13 amino acids.

This clonotype was recorded a few times. V and J are TRBV9 and TRBJ2-2; 12 bases agree with TRBD2. The J segment lost 5 bases and the V segment lost 0 bases, leaving 8 bases of the junction unmatched. CDR3 length equals 18 residues. From germline, CDR1 is SGDLS and CDR2 YYNGEE. CDR3 residues: CASSVGRLAGGPTGELFF. CDR3 bases: TGTGCCAGCAGCGTAGGGCGGCTAGCGGGGGGGCCAACCGGGGAGCTGTTTTTT. Full variable domain (missing parts from reference TRBV9 and TRBJ2-2): DSGVTQTPKHLITATGQRVTLRCSPRSGDLSVYWYQQSLDQGLQFLIQYYNGEERAKGNILERFSAQQFPDLHSELNLSSLELGDSALYFCASSVGRLAGGPTGELFFGEGSRLTVL.

This sequence joins TRBV6-6 and TRBJ2-1; D is undetermined. Germline V gene lookup returns CDR1 MNHNY and CDR2 SVGAGI (reference sequence). Trimming stripped 2 bases from V and 6 bases from J, with 5 bases between. This CDR3 has 12 residues. The CDR3 reads CASSYIFNEQFF. DNA of the CDR3: TGTGCCAGCAGTTACATATTCAATGAGCAGTTCTTC.

This rearrangement joins TRBV20-1 to TRBJ2-3; 7 bases agree with TRBD2. V lost 4 bases and J lost 8; bases outside the gene matches: 18. The CDR3 sequence is 16 residues long. Germline-derived CDR1 and CDR2 are DFQATT and SNEGSKA (reference sequence). DNA of the CDR3: TGCAGTGCTATGGCCCCGGCGGGAGTCGTTTCAGTTACGCAGTATTTT. Its translation is CSAMAPAGVVSVTQYF.

The rearrangement joins TRBV12-3 or TRBV12-4 to TRBJ1-1, with unresolved D. CDR3 length equals 12 residues. Deletions cut 5 bases from V and 6 bases from J, with 10 bases between. CDR3 sequence: CASSHGFPEAFF. As DNA, the CDR3 is TGTGCCAGCAGTCACGGGTTTCCTGAAGCTTTCTTT.

This clonotype was observed many times. This sequence may be a read error, since a much larger clone differs from it by one base. The rearrangement uses TRBV27 and TRBJ2-3; no firm D call. With 5 bases removed from V and 4 bases from J, the gap between germline ends came to 4 bases. Germline CDR1 reads MNHEY; CDR2 reads SMNVEV (reference sequence). The CDR3 is made up of 11 amino acids. The CDR3 nucleotides are TGTGCCAGCAGTCCGCCAGATACGCAGTATTTT. This sequence encodes CASSPPDTQYF.

CDR3 DNA: TGTGCCAGCAGCCCCCAAGGGGAGGTGGCCGAGCAGTACGTC. Translating gives CASSPQGEVAEQYV. J is TRBJ2-7 and V is TRBV16; D might be TRBD2 (6 bases). The CDR3 is made up of 14 amino acids. Germline V gene data show CDR1 as KGHSY and CDR2 as FQNENV. V was pared by 4 bases and J by 6 bases, with 16 bases between.

V gene TRBV7-9 combines with J gene TRBJ2-7, with 11 positions matching TRBD1. Germline V lookup: CDR1 SEHNR, CDR2 FQNEAQ (reference sequence). The CDR3 extends over 16 amino acids. V was clipped by 5 bases and J by 4 bases; unmatched bases: 10. CDR3 coding DNA: TGTGCCAGCAGCAGCGGGACGGGGACAGGGGGATACGAGCAGTACTTC. Its protein product is CASSSGTGTGGYEQYF. Filled out from reference TRBV7-9 and TRBJ2-7, the complete variable domain reads DTGVSQNPRHKITKRGQNVTFRCDPISEHNRLYWYRQTLGQGPEFLTYFQNEAQLEKSRLLSDRFSAERPKGSFSTLEIQRTEQGDSAMYLCASSSGTGTGGYEQYFGPGTRLTVT.

This clonotype was detected a few times. V and J are TRBV4-3 and TRBJ1-1; 7 bases align to TRBD1. V was clipped by 5 bases and J by 7 bases; unmatched bases: 4. Per germline, CDR1 LGHNA and CDR2 YSLEER. The CDR3 extends over 12 amino acids. The CDR3 reads CASSFRDSEAFF. Here the CDR3 DNA reads TGCGCCAGCAGCTTTAGGGACAGTGAAGCTTTCTTT.

This clonotype turned up a few times. The rearrangement uses TRBV6-5 and TRBJ2-6; 7 bases fit TRBD1. Germline V lookup: CDR1 MNHEY, CDR2 SVGAGI. V dropped 2 bases and J dropped 5; count of bases not matched to a gene: 12. This CDR3 has 18 residues. The CDR3 DNA reads TGTGCCAGCAGTTACGGTTGGAAGGGACAGCACTGGGCCAACGTCCTGACTTTC. Its protein product is CASSYGWKGQHWANVLTF.

This clonotype was detected ten times or more. V usage is TRBV20-1 and J usage is TRBJ1-5; 7 positions agree with TRBD1. With V trimmed by 1 base and J by 5 bases, 8 bases remained unmatched. The germline CDR1 and CDR2 sequences are DFQATT and SNEGSKA (reference sequence). The CDR3 length is 15 residues. CDR3 in amino acids: CSARVNRGGDQPQHF. CDR3 nucleotide sequence: TGCAGTGCTAGAGTTAACAGGGGTGGGGATCAGCCCCAGCATTTT.

The sample holds a few counts of this clonotype. V is TRBV19 and J is TRBJ1-5, with a tentative D call TRBD1 (6 bases). This CDR3 comprises 13 residues. Trimming took off 5 bases at V and 7 bases at J, with 12 bases between the two ends. Germline values: CDR1 LNHDA, CDR2 SQIVND (reference sequence). CDR3: CASSAQGRQPQHF. CDR3 nucleotide sequence: TGTGCCAGTAGTGCACAGGGTAGGCAGCCCCAGCATTTT.

The V and J genes are TRBV4-1 and TRBJ2-7; 8 nucleotides match TRBD1. The CDR3 covers 13 residues. Trimming removed 4 bases from V and 6 bases from J; junction bases left unmatched: 5. CDR1 is MGHRA and CDR2 is YSYEKL in the germline V gene. The CDR3 DNA is TGCGCCAGCAGCCCAGGACAGGGAGGCGAGCAGTACTTC. This translates into CASSPGQGGEQYF.

The CDR3 DNA reads TGTGCCAGCAGCTTAGGACAGAGCGAGCAGTTCTTC. Amino acids: CASSLGQSEQFF. This rearrangement joins TRBV13 to TRBJ2-1; D is unclear. CDR1 is PRHDT and CDR2 is FYEKMQ in the germline V gene (reference sequence). Trimming took off 0 bases at V and 10 bases at J, with 7 bases between the two ends. CDR3 size: 12 residues.

This clonotype was recorded at least ten times. The rearrangement uses TRBV3-1 and TRBJ2-1, with 8 bases fitting TRBD1. Per germline, CDR1 LGHDT and CDR2 YNNKEL (reference sequence). The CDR3 contains 14 residues. Trimming removed 2 bases from V and 7 bases from J; junction bases left unmatched: 4. CDR3 sequence reads: CASSQTGGWNEQFF. The CDR3 DNA sequence: TGTGCCAGCAGCCAAACAGGGGGATGGAATGAGCAGTTCTTC.

This clonotype was counted a few times. V and J are TRBV5-5 and TRBJ1-4, with 7 positions matching TRBD1. The CDR3 is 14 residues long. With V trimmed by 3 bases and J by 8 bases, 7 bases remained unmatched. The germline V gene encodes CDR1 SGHKS and CDR2 YYEKEE (reference sequence). The CDR3 loop reads CASSSKTGWEKLFF. The CDR3 DNA is TGTGCCAGCAGCTCGAAGACAGGGTGGGAAAAACTGTTTTTT.

V is TRBV9 and J is TRBJ2-6; perhaps D is TRBD1 or TRBD2 (5 bases each). The CDR3 spans 15 residues. Per germline, CDR1 SGDLS and CDR2 YYNGEE. V was trimmed by 3 bases and J by 0 bases, leaving 7 bases between them. CDR3 nucleotides: TGTGCCAGCAGCGGGGGACCCTCTGGGGCCAACGTCCTGACTTTC. This gives the protein CASSGGPSGANVLTF.

This clonotype appeared a few times. The genes are TRBV6-2 or TRBV6-3 and TRBJ2-5; tentatively, D is TRBD1 (6 bases). In germline, CDR1 is MNHEY, CDR2 SVGEGT. CDR3 size: 15 residues. V was shortened by 0 bases and J by 1 base, with 9 bases between the two germline ends. The CDR3 reads CASSYSSRGQETQYF. CDR3 nucleotide sequence: TGTGCCAGCAGTTACTCGTCCAGGGGCCAAGAGACCCAGTACTTC.